The 13 T cell receptor beta chains presented below share a single source sample, sequenced in a study of blood T cell repertoires in COVID-19. The data were produced by immunoSEQ multiplex PCR, yet TCRdb's version contains in-frame clones alone and is incomplete. Seen here are over 350,000 clones, around nine tenths observed once, and the top ten hold more than 0.9%. The specimen sequenced was PBMCs or T cells enriched from blood (not recorded which). These receptors originate from a woman in her 30s with acute COVID-19.

The J gene is TRBJ2-7, the V gene TRBV19; 8 positions agree with TRBD1. The CDR3 length is 15 residues. V was clipped by 6 bases and J by 2 bases; unmatched bases: 9. CDR1 and CDR2 (germline): LNHDA, SQIVND (reference sequence). In DNA form, the CDR3 reads TGTGCCAGTAGCAACATCGACAGGGGAACCTACGAGCAGTACTTC. The encoded protein is CASSNIDRGTYEQYF.

This clone was seen ten or more times. This chain links TRBV9 with TRBJ2-2; no clear D. This CDR3 is 15 amino acids long. V lost 0 bases, J lost 6 bases, and 12 bases lay in between. The germline gives CDR1 SGDLS, CDR2 YYNGEE. The CDR3 region is CASSVATGWAGELFF. CDR3 coding DNA: TGTGCCAGCAGCGTAGCGACTGGGTGGGCCGGGGAGCTGTTTTTT.

In this sample, this clone turned up a few times. The chain couples TRBV6-5 to TRBJ2-7; TRBD1 aligns across 7 bases. CDR3 length equals 13 residues. Losses at the gene ends were 6 bases for V and 2 bases for J; bases not matched to a gene: 4. CDR1 and CDR2 from the germline V gene are MNHEY and SVGAGI. DNA of the CDR3: TGTGCCAGCAGAGGACAGGATCCCTACGAGCAGTACTTC. This gives the protein CASRGQDPYEQYF.

The chain is built from TRBV14 and TRBJ1-1, with TRBD1 identical over 8 bases. Germline loops: CDR1 SGHDN, CDR2 FVKESK. The CDR3 is 16 residues long. Trimming cost V 8 bases and J 0 bases; bases outside gene matches: 11. CDR3 DNA: TGTGCCAGCGGAGAGTACAGGGGGGAGATGAACACTGAAGCTTTCTTT. Its translation: CASGEYRGEMNTEAFF. Complete variable domain (other parts from reference TRBV14 and TRBJ1-1): EAGVTQFPSHSVIEKGQTVTLRCDPISGHDNLYWYRRVMGKEIKFLLHFVKESKQDESGMPNNRFLAERTGGTYSTLKVQPAELEDSGVYFCASGEYRGEMNTEAFFGQGTRLTVV.

The chain has TRBV6-5 and TRBJ1-2, with 9 bases aligning to TRBD1. Germline values: CDR1 MNHEY, CDR2 SVGAGI. The CDR3 is 16 amino acids. V shed 2 bases and J 4 bases; nucleotides not matched to a gene: 8. The CDR3 nucleotides are TGTGCCAGCAGTTACCATCCCGGGACAGGGTCCTATGGCTACACCTTC. Translation: CASSYHPGTGSYGYTF.

J is TRBJ1-2 and V is TRBV19, with D possibly TRBD1 on 5 matching bases. Deletions cut 3 bases from V and 8 bases from J, with 16 bases between. CDR1 is LNHDA and CDR2 is SQIVND in the germline V gene (reference sequence). The CDR3 consists of 14 residues. CDR3 nucleotides: TGTGCCAGTAGTATTTCAGGGTTGCGTGGAGGCTACACCTTC. Protein product: CASSISGLRGGYTF.

The genes are TRBV5-1 and TRBJ2-7, with 8 nucleotides matching TRBD1. J lost 2 bases, V lost 6 bases, and 10 bases had no gene match. Germline V lookup: CDR1 SGHRS, CDR2 YFSETQ. The CDR3 is 15 amino acids. In DNA form, the CDR3 reads TGCGCCAGCACCCGATGGACAGGGACCGCCTACGAGCAGTACTTC. Encoded protein: CASTRWTGTAYEQYF.

The chain uses TRBV11-2 and TRBJ2-3; D uncertain. The length of the CDR3 is 13 residues. Germline assignment: CDR1 SGHAT and CDR2 FQNNGV. V gave up 5 bases and J gave up 0 bases, with 6 bases separating them. CDR3 sequence: CASSPHSTDTQYF. In DNA form, the CDR3 reads TGTGCCAGCAGCCCCCATAGCACAGATACGCAGTATTTT.

The V call is TRBV2, the J call TRBJ2-6, with TRBD2 matching 14 bases. CDR3 size: 18 residues. The V gene's germline CDR1 is SNHLY and CDR2 FYNNEI. V trimming: 5 bases; J trimming: 0 bases; junction bases outside the gene matches: 3. CDR3 residues: CASSFGLAGGSGANVLTF. The CDR3 bases are TGTGCCAGCAGTTTCGGACTAGCGGGGGGCTCTGGGGCCAACGTCCTGACTTTC.

The chain employs TRBV2 and TRBJ1-3; the match to TRBD1 covers 7 bases. The germline CDR1 and CDR2 sequences are SNHLY and FYNNEI. The V segment lost 6 bases and the J segment 4 bases; nucleotides outside the gene matches: 6. The CDR3 has 14 residues. The CDR3 nucleotides are TGTGCCAGCAGGGGACAGTCGATCGGAAACACCATATATTTT. It translates to CASRGQSIGNTIYF. Full variable domain (remainder filled in from reference TRBV2 and TRBJ1-3): EPEVTQTPSHQVTQMGQEVILRCVPISNHLYFYWYRQILGQKVEFLVSFYNNEISEKSEIFDDQFSVERPDGSNFTLKIRSTKLEDSAMYFCASRGQSIGNTIYFGEGSWLTVV.

The sample holds a few counts of this clone. The J gene is TRBJ1-1, the V gene TRBV21-1; TRBD1, the D gene given by the table, was not confirmed from the DNA. TRBV21-1 is assigned pseudogene status. The CDR3 runs 16 residues. The CDR3 DNA sequence: TGTGCCAGCAGCAACCTACAGGAGAGCATGAACACTGAAGCTTTCTTT. Its translation: CASSNLQESMNTEAFF.

The gene calls are TRBV18 and TRBJ1-1, with 10 bases fitting TRBD1. This CDR3 contains 15 residues. The V gene end was trimmed by 0 bases and the J gene end by 7 bases; junction bases not matched to a gene: 5. CDR1 and CDR2 (germline): KGHSH, LQKENI. The chain's CDR3 is CASSPPSGQGVEAFF. CDR3 DNA: TGTGCCAGCTCACCACCGTCCGGACAGGGGGTTGAAGCTTTCTTT.

The rearrangement uses TRBV7-9 and TRBJ1-1; TRBD1 agrees at 8 bases. The V and J ends lost 4 bases and 5 bases, in that order; junction bases with no gene match: 6. This CDR3 is 14 amino acids long. Germline loops: CDR1 SEHNR, CDR2 FQNEAQ (reference sequence). This CDR3 is CASSYGQGQTEAFF. In DNA, the CDR3 is TGTGCCAGCAGCTACGGACAGGGACAGACTGAAGCTTTCTTT.